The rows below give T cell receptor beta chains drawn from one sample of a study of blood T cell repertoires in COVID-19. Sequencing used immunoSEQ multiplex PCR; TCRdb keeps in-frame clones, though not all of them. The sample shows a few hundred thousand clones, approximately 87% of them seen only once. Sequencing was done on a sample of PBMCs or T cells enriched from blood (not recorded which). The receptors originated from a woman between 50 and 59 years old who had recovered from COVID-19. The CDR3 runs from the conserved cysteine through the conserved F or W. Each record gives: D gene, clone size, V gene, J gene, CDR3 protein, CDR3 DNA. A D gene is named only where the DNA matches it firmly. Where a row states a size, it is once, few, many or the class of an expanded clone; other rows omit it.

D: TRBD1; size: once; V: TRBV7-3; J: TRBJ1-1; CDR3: CASSDRGNTEAFF; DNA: TGTGCCAGCAGTGACAGGGGGAACACTGAAGCTTTCTTT
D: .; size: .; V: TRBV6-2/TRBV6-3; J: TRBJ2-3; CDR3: CASSLIQTDTQYF; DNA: TGTGCCAGCAGTTTAATCCAGACAGATACGCAGTATTTT
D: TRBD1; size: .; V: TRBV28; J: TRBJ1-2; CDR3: CASKLWGGQDVYGYTF; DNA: TGTGCCAGCAAACTTTGGGGGGGACAGGACGTCTATGGCTACACCTTC
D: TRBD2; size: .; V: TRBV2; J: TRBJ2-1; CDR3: CASSSISGGSYNEQFF; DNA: TGTGCCAGCAGCTCCATTAGCGGGGGGTCCTACAATGAGCAGTTCTTC
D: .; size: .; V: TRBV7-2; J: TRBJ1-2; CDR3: CASSREGGANYGYTF; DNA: TGTGCCAGCAGCCGCGAGGGGGGGGCTAACTATGGCTACACCTTC
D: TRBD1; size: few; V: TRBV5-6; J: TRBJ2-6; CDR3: CASSLFGTGISGANVLTF; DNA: TGTGCCAGCAGCTTGTTCGGGACAGGTATCTCTGGGGCCAACGTCCTGACTTTC
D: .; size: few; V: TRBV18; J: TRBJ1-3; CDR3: CASSPPASFSGNTIYF; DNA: TGTGCCAGCTCACCACCGGCCTCGTTCTCTGGAAACACCATATATTTT
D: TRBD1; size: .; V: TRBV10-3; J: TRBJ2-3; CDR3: CAIGQGMGWGTDTQYF; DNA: TGTGCCATCGGACAGGGGATGGGATGGGGCACAGATACGCAGTATTTT
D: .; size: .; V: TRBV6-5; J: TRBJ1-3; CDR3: CASSIQGTGNTIYF; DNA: TGTGCCAGCAGCATACAGGGTACCGGAAACACCATATATTTT
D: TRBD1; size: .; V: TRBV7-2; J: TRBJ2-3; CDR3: CASSPDRVVDTQYF; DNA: TGTGCCAGCAGCCCGGACAGGGTGGTAGATACGCAGTATTTT
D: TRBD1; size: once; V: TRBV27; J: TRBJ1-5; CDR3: CASGDRGPPQHF; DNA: TGTGCCAGCGGAGACAGGGGGCCGCCCCAGCATTTT
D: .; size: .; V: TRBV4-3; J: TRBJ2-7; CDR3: CASSQNMLGQFYEQYF; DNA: TGCGCCAGCAGCCAAAATATGCTCGGACAGTTCTACGAGCAGTACTTC
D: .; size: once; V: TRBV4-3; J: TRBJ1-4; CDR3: CASSDFGEKLFF; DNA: TGCGCCAGCAGCGATTTCGGTGAAAAACTGTTTTTT
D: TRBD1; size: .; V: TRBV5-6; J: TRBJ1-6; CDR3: CASSLDRGTYNSPLHF; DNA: TGTGCCAGCAGCTTGGACAGGGGTACCTATAATTCACCCCTCCACTTT
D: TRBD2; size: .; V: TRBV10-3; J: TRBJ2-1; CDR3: CAIRSGGANEQFF; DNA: TGTGCCATCAGAAGCGGGGGTGCCAATGAGCAGTTCTTC
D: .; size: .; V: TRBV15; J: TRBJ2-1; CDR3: CATSSHLIGETHNEQFF; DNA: TGTGCCACCAGCAGTCATTTGATCGGGGAGACTCACAATGAGCAGTTCTTC
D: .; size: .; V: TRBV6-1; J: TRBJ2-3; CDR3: CASSEEGHQSTDTQYF; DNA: TGTGCCAGCAGTGAAGAGGGACACCAAAGCACAGATACGCAGTATTTT
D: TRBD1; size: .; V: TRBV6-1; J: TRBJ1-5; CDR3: CASSESKDRARHNQPQHF; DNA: TGTGCCAGCAGTGAATCAAAGGACAGGGCTAGGCACAATCAGCCCCAGCATTTT
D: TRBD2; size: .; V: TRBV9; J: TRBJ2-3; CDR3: CASSPDPTAGEQYF; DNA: TGTGCCAGCAGCCCAGATCCCACAGCGGGGGAGCAGTATTTT
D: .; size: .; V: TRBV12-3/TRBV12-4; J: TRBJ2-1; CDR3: CASRQAGYNEQFF; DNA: TGTGCCAGCAGACAAGCAGGGTACAATGAGCAGTTCTTC
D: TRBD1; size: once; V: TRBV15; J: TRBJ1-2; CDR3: CATSTRDRETNGYTF; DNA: TGTGCCACCAGCACGAGGGACAGGGAGACTAATGGCTACACCTTC
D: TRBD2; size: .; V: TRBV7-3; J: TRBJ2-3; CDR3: CASSLYRGADTQYF; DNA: TGTGCCAGCAGCTTATATCGGGGGGCAGATACGCAGTATTTT
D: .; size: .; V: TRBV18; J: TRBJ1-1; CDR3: CASSRRDEGTEAFF; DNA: TGTGCCAGCTCACGGAGGGATGAGGGGACTGAAGCTTTCTTT
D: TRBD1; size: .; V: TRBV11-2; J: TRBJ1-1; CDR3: CASSFGQGTEAFF; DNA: TGTGCCAGCAGCTTTGGACAGGGCACTGAAGCTTTCTTT
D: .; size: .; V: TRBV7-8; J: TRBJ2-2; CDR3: CASSITYRLGTGELFF; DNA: TGTGCCAGCAGCATTACGTACAGGCTCGGCACCGGGGAGCTGTTTTTT
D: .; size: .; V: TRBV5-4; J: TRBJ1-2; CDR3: CASSLKGSWDYTF; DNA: TGTGCCAGCAGCTTGAAGGGGTCCTGGGACTACACCTTC
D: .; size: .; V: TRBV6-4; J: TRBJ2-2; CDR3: CASSTGNTGELFF; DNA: TGTGCCAGCAGCACAGGGAACACCGGGGAGCTGTTTTTT
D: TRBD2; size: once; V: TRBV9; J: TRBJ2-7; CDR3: CASSSNPGTSGTYEQYF; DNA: TGTGCCAGCAGCTCAAACCCGGGGACTAGCGGTACCTACGAGCAGTACTTC
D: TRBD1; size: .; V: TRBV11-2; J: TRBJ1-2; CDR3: CASSSTGVTPYGYTF; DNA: TGTGCCAGCAGTTCGACAGGGGTTACGCCCTATGGCTACACCTTC
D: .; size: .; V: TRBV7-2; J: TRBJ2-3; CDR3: CASSSRSRGGTDTQYF; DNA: TGTGCCAGCAGTTCTCGTTCCCGGGGTGGCACAGATACGCAGTATTTT
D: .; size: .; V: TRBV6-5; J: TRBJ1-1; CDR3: CASSSEETMNTEAFF; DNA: TGTGCCAGCAGTTCGGAGGAGACCATGAACACTGAAGCTTTCTTT
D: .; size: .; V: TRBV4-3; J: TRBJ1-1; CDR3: CASSQGLSGTKNTEAFF; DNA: TGCGCCAGCAGCCAAGGACTCTCGGGGACAAAGAACACTGAAGCTTTCTTT
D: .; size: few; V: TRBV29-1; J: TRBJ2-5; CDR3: CSISGETQYF; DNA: TGCAGCATTTCGGGAGAGACCCAGTACTTC
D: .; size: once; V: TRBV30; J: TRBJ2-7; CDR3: CAWGSLFEQYF; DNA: TGTGCCTGGGGATCATTGTTCGAGCAGTACTTC
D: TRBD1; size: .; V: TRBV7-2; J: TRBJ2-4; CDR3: CASSHEQGAAIQYF; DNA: TGTGCCAGCAGCCACGAACAGGGGGCGGCCATTCAGTACTTC
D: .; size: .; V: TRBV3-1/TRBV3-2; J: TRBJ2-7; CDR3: CASSQSAGSSYEQYF; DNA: TGTGCCAGCAGCCAAAGCGCGGGGAGCTCCTACGAGCAGTACTTC
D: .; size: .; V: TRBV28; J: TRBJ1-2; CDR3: CASRIYGGLYGYTF; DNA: TGTGCCAGCAGGATTTACGGGGGGCTCTATGGCTACACCTTC
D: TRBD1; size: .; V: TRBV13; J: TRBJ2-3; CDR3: CASSLGTVSTDTQYF; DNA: TGTGCCAGCAGCCTGGGGACAGTTTCCACAGATACGCAGTATTTT
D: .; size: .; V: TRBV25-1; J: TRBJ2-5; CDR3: CASSDENDGKETQYF; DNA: TGTGCCAGCAGTGACGAGAATGACGGGAAAGAGACCCAGTACTTC
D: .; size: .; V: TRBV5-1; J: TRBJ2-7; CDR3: CASSLEQERSYEQYF; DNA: TGCGCCAGCAGCTTGGAGCAGGAACGCTCCTACGAGCAGTACTTC
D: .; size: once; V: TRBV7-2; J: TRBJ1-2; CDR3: CASSDLGAGNYGYTF; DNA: TGTGCCAGCAGCGATTTGGGGGCCGGAAACTATGGCTACACCTTC